Listed below are T cell receptor beta chains from one sample, sequenced in a study of T cells in Graves' hyperthyroidism and ophthalmopathy. Via MiXCR, TCRdb re-called the multiplex PCR reads, giving one row per CDR3 protein. The sample lists over 650,000 distinct CDR3 sequences, 15% to 20% seen once, with under 8.5% in the top ten. Sequencing input: blood. All receptors come from a young man with Graves' hyperthyroidism. Both conserved end residues are part of each CDR3. The D gene is left open where the match is weak. Some rows have no size entry. The others give once, few or many, or a class for an expanded clone.

TRBV28,.,TRBJ2-7,many,CASSLSPFGSSRKAKWYEQYF,TGTGCCAGCAGTTTATCGCCGTTTGGCTCGTCAAGAAAAGCTAAGTGGTACGAGCAGTACTTC
TRBV6-9,TRBD1,TRBJ1-2,.,CASSSQGQGRGYTF,TGTGCCAGCAGTTCCCAGGGACAGGGGCGAGGCTACACCTTC
TRBV20-1,TRBD2,TRBJ2-7,many,CSAYSGGPEQYF,TGCAGTGCCTACTCGGGGGGTCCCGAGCAGTACTTC
TRBV20-1,.,TRBJ1-1,few,CSARDVGRTEAFF,TGCAGTGCTAGAGATGTCGGGAGAACTGAAGCTTTCTTT
TRBV29-1,.,TRBJ2-3,.,CSVDGGRSTDTQYF,TGCAGCGTTGACGGGGGGCGAAGCACAGATACGCAGTATTTT
TRBV20-1,TRBD1,TRBJ2-3,few,CSASAGTGDTQYF,TGCAGTGCTAGCGCTGGGACAGGGGATACGCAGTATTTT
TRBV24-1,.,TRBJ2-3,few,CATSDNTGLGTDTQYF,TGTGCCACCAGTGATAACACAGGGCTGGGCACAGATACGCAGTATTTT
TRBV29-1,TRBD1,TRBJ2-7,.,CSVALGTGALGEQYF,TGCAGCGTTGCCCTAGGGACAGGAGCGTTGGGGGAGCAGTACTTC
TRBV7-9,TRBD1,TRBJ2-3,many,CASSRQGPRDTQYF,TGTGCCAGCAGCCGACAGGGGCCCCGAGATACGCAGTATTTT
TRBV7-2,TRBD1,TRBJ2-7,many,CASSSTGGSGEQYF,TGTGCCAGCAGCTCGACAGGGGGCTCTGGCGAGCAGTACTTC
TRBV19,.,TRBJ2-1,.,CASQDLSSYNEQFF,TGTGCCAGCCAGGACTTGAGCTCCTACAATGAGCAGTTCTTC
TRBV5-8,TRBD2,TRBJ2-5,few,CASSSSLGLAHPGETQYF,TGTGCCAGCAGCTCGAGCTTAGGACTAGCCCACCCGGGGGAGACCCAGTACTTC
TRBV20-1,TRBD2,TRBJ2-3,few,CSARGSGRGADTQYF,TGCAGTGCTAGAGGTAGCGGGAGGGGGGCAGATACGCAGTATTTT
TRBV11-2,.,TRBJ2-7,.,CASSNLAPYEQYF,TGTGCCAGCAGCAATCTAGCGCCCTACGAGCAGTACTTC
TRBV5-1,TRBD1,TRBJ1-1,many,CASKQGANAEAFF,TGCGCCAGTAAACAGGGGGCGAATGCTGAAGCTTTCTTT
TRBV18,.,TRBJ2-1,many,CASSLGGPSYNEQFF,TGTGCCAGCTCACTAGGGGGGCCATCATACAATGAGCAGTTCTTC
TRBV7-2,TRBD1,TRBJ2-7,.,CASSSVRQGADYEQYF,TGTGCCAGCAGCTCCGTAAGACAGGGGGCTGACTACGAGCAGTACTTC
TRBV7-3,TRBD2,TRBJ2-3,.,CASSSSGSYTDTQYF,TGTGCCAGCAGCTCCAGCGGGAGCTACACAGATACGCAGTATTTT
TRBV11-3,TRBD1,TRBJ2-7,many,CASSFRTGGGYEQYF,TGTGCCAGCAGCTTTAGGACAGGGGGCGGGTACGAGCAGTACTTC
TRBV12-3/TRBV12-4,.,TRBJ1-2,.,CASSFSEASSNYGYTF,TGTGCCAGCAGTTTTAGTGAGGCTTCCTCTAACTATGGCTACACCTTC
TRBV7-9,.,TRBJ2-2,.,CASRPKRVIETPYTGELFF,TGTGCCAGCAGACCAAAGAGGGTCATCGAGACTCCATACACCGGGGAGCTGTTTTTT
TRBV29-1,.,TRBJ1-1,few,CSVERRLDSEAFF,TGCAGCGTTGAAAGAAGGCTGGACAGCGAAGCTTTCTTT
TRBV10-3,.,TRBJ2-7,many,CAISDTAVSRQYF,TGTGCCATCAGTGACACCGCTGTAAGTCGGCAGTACTTC
TRBV2,TRBD2,TRBJ2-1,many,CASSPGLAEYNEQFF,TGTGCCAGCAGTCCCGGACTAGCGGAATACAATGAGCAGTTCTTC
TRBV6-1,.,TRBJ2-1,many,CASGSWGTPWDEQFF,TGTGCCAGCGGGTCCTGGGGGACACCGTGGGATGAGCAGTTCTTC